The 10 T cell receptor beta chains reported below all come from one sample, sequenced in a study of shared clonotypes between healthy human individuals. This table comes from immunoSEQ multiplex PCR, and its TCRdb copy is limited to in-frame clones, with some not included. Found here are about 680,000 clones, more than 70% of them singletons; the top ten hold roughly 1.9%. The specimen sequenced was memory CD4+ T cells sorted from blood. Subset here: CD45RA-negative fraction. The source is a woman aged 25 to 39 in good health.

This clone was seen a single time. V gene TRBV19 combines with J gene TRBJ1-5, with D maybe TRBD1 (5 bases). The V end lost 1 base, the J end lost 7 bases, and 11 bases lay between the germline ends. Germline lookup yields CDR1 LNHDA and CDR2 SQIVND (reference sequence). This CDR3 contains 14 residues. DNA for the CDR3: TGTGCCAGTAGTATAGGAAGAAGGGGCCAGCCCCAGCATTTT. Translation: CASSIGRRGQPQHF.

The V and J genes are TRBV29-1 and TRBJ1-2, with a weak D call TRBD1 (6 bases). The V gene lost 0 bases and the J gene lost 2 bases, with 22 bases spanning the gap. The CDR3 runs to 18 residues. Looked up from germline, CDR1 is SQVTM and CDR2 is ANQGSEA. The CDR3 is CSVEDRGRTGGTNYGYTF. DNA of the CDR3: TGCAGCGTTGAAGATCGTGGGCGTACCGGGGGCACGAACTATGGCTACACCTTC.

Details on this clone: Other DNA sequences within the sample encode an identical CDR3. The genes are TRBV28 and TRBJ1-5; no reliable D call. V was cut by 8 bases and J by 1 base, with 6 bases left in between. This CDR3 contains 12 residues. Germline lookup yields CDR1 MDHEN and CDR2 SYDVKM. CDR3 protein: CASRVSNQPQHF. For the CDR3, the DNA is TGTGCCAGCCGAGTGAGCAATCAGCCCCAGCATTTT.

The CDR3 is CASSVEQTGELFF. CDR3 sequence (DNA): TGTGCCAGCAGCGTAGAACAGACCGGGGAGCTGTTTTTT. This chain joins TRBV9 and TRBJ2-2, with unresolved D. V was shortened by 0 bases and J by 5 bases, with 5 bases between the two germline ends. The CDR3 extends over 13 amino acids. CDR1 and CDR2 (germline): SGDLS, YYNGEE.

This clone has ten or more counts. The V gene is TRBV2, the J gene TRBJ1-2; the D is unclear. This CDR3 region has 13 residues. V lost 7 bases and J lost 3, with 12 bases in between. CDR1 is SNHLY, CDR2 FYNNEI, per germline. This CDR3 reads CASNGRPDYGYTF. DNA of the CDR3: TGTGCCAGCAACGGGCGCCCGGACTATGGCTACACCTTC.

There are many counts of this clone. This rearrangement joins TRBV19 to TRBJ2-5; 7 bases agree with TRBD1. Looked up from germline, CDR1 is LNHDA and CDR2 is SQIVND (reference sequence). The ends lost 4 bases at V and 6 bases at J; junction bases unmatched: 14. The CDR3 has 16 residues. As DNA, the CDR3 is TGTGCCAGTAGTACAGGGGCAGGGGGTAACGTAAAGACCCAGTACTTC. It is translated as CASSTGAGGNVKTQYF.

This clone came up once. The chain joins TRBV2 to TRBJ2-5, with a possible D match to TRBD2 (6 bases). This CDR3 comprises 13 residues. CDR1 SNHLY and CDR2 FYNNEI come from the germline V gene. The ends were cut back, 10 bases at V and 0 bases at J, with 12 bases in the middle. The CDR3 loop is CANQRVHQETQYF. The CDR3 region has the DNA TGTGCCAACCAGCGGGTTCACCAAGAGACCCAGTACTTC.

V is TRBV29-1 and J is TRBJ1-1, with D tentatively TRBD1 (6 bases). V was shortened by 7 bases and J by 2 bases, with 11 bases between the two germline ends. Germline CDR1 SQVTM, CDR2 ANQGSEA. There are 12 residues in the CDR3. CDR3: CSAGDTNTEAFF. The CDR3 DNA reads as TGCAGCGCTGGGGACACCAACACTGAAGCTTTCTTT.

The chain carries TRBV7-2 and TRBJ1-1, with a tentative D call TRBD1 (5 bases). V shed 6 bases and J shed 10 bases, with 15 bases lying between them. From germline, CDR1 is SGHTA and CDR2 FQGNSA. This CDR3 comprises 12 residues. DNA for the CDR3: TGTGCCAGCAGGGACAATTCGGAGGTAGCTTTCTTT. Protein sequence: CASRDNSEVAFF.

The chain employs TRBV30 and TRBJ2-3, with 10 bases that match TRBD2. The CDR3 totals 15 residues. V trimming: 2 bases; J trimming: 1 base; junction bases outside the gene matches: 3. Germline values: CDR1 GTSNPN, CDR2 SVGIG (reference sequence). DNA of the CDR3: TGTGCCTGGAGTTGGGGGACTAGCGGCACAGATACGCAGTATTTT. Protein: CAWSWGTSGTDTQYF.